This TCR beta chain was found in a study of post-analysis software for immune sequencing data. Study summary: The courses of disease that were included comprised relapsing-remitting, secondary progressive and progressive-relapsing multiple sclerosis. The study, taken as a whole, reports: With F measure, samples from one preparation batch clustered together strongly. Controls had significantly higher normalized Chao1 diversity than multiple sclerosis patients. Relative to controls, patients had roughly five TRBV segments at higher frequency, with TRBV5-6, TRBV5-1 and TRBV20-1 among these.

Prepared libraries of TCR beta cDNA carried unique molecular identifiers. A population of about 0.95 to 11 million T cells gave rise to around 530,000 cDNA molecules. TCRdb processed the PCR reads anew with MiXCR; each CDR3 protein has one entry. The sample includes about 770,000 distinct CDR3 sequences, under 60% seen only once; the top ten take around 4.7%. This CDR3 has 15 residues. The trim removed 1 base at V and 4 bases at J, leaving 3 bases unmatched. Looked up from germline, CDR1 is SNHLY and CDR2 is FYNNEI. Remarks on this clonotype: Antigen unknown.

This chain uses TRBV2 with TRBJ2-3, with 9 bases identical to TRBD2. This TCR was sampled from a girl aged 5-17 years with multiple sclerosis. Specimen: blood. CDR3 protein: CASSEEAGGADTQYF. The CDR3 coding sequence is TGTGCCAGCAGTGAAGAGGCGGGAGGGGCAGATACGCAGTATTTT.